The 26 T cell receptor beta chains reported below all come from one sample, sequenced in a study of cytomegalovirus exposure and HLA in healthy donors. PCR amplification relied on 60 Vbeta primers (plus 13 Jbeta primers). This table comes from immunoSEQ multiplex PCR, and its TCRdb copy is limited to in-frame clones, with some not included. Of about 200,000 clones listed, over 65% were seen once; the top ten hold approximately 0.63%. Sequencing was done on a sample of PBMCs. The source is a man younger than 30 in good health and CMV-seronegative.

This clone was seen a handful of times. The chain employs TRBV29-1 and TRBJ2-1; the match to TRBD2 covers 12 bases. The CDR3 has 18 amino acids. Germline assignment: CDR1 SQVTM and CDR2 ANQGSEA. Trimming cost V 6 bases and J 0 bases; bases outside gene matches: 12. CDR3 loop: CSVDRGLAGLSSYNEQFF. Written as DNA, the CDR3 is TGCAGCGTGGATAGAGGACTAGCGGGGTTAAGCTCCTACAATGAGCAGTTCTTC.

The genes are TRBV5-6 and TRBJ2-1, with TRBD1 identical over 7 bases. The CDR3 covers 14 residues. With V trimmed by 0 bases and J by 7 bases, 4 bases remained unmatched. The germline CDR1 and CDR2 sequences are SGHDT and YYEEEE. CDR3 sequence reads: CASSLGQGGNEQFF. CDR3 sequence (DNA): TGTGCCAGCAGCTTGGGACAGGGTGGGAATGAGCAGTTCTTC.

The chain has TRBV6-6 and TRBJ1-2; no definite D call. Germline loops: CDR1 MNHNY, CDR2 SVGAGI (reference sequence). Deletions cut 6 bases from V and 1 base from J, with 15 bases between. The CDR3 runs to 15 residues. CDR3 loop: CASRNTEFNNYGYTF. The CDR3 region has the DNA TGTGCCAGCAGGAACACAGAATTTAATAACTATGGCTACACCTTC.

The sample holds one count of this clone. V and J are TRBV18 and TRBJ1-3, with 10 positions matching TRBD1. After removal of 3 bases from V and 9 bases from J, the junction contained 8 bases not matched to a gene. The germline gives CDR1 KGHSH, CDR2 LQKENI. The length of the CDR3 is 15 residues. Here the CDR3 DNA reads TGTGCCAGCTCACCCTACGAGGGACAGGGGTCCACCATATATTTT. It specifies CASSPYEGQGSTIYF.

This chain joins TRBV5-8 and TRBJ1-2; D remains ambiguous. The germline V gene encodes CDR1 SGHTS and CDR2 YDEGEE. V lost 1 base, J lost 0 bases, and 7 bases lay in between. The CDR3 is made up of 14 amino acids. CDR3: CASSLMAANYGYTF. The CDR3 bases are TGTGCCAGCAGCTTGATGGCGGCTAACTATGGCTACACCTTC.

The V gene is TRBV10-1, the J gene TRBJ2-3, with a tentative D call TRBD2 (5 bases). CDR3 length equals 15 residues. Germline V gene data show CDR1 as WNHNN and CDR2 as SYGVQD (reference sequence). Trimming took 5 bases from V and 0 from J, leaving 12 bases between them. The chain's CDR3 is CASSPGLGSTDTQYF. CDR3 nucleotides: TGCGCCAGCAGTCCCGGACTTGGTAGCACAGATACGCAGTATTTT.

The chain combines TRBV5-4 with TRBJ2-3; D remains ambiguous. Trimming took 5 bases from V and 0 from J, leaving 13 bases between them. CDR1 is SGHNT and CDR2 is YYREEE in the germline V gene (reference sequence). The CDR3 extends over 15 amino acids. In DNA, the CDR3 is TGTGCCAGCAGGTGGCATGGTTCTAGCACAGATACGCAGTATTTT. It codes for CASRWHGSSTDTQYF.

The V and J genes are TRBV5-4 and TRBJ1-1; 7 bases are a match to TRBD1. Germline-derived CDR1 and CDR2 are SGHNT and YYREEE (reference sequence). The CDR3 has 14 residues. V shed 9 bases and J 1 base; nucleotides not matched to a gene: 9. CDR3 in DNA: TGTGCCACCCAAAAGGGACAGCCGAACACTGAAGCTTTCTTT. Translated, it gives CATQKGQPNTEAFF.

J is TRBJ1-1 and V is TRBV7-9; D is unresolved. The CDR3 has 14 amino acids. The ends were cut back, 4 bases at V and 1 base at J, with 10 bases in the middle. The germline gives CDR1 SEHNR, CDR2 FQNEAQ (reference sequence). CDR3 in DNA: TGTGCCAGCAGCTCCTCCGCGGGGAACACTGAAGCTTTCTTT. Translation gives CASSSSAGNTEAFF.

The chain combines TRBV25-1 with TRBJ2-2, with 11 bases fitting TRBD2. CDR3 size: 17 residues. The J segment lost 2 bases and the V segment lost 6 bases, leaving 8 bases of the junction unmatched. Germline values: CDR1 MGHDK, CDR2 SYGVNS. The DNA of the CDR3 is TGTGCCAGCAGGGGCCCGGGACTAGCGGAAAACACCGGGGAGCTGTTTTTT. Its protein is CASRGPGLAENTGELFF.

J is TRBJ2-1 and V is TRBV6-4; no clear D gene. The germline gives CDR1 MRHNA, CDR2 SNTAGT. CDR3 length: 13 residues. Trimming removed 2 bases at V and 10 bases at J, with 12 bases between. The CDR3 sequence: CASSDVPELEQFF. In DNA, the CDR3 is TGTGCCAGCAGTGACGTCCCCGAGTTAGAGCAGTTCTTC.

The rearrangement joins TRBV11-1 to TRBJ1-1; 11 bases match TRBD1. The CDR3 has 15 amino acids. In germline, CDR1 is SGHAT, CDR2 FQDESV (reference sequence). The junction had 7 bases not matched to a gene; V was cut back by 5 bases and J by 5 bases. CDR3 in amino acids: CASSPGQGARTEAFF. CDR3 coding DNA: TGTGCCAGCAGCCCTGGACAGGGGGCGAGGACTGAAGCTTTCTTT.

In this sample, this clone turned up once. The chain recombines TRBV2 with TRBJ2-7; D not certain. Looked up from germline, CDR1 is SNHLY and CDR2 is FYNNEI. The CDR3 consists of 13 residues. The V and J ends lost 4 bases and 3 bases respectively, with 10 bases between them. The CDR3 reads CASSGGEFYEQYF. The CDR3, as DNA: TGTGCCAGCAGTGGTGGTGAGTTCTACGAGCAGTACTTC.

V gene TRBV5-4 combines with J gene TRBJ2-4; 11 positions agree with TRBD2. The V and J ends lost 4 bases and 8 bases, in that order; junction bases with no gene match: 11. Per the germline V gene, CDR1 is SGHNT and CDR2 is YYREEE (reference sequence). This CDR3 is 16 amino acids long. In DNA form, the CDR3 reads TGTGCCAGCAGCCAGAGGGGTAGCGGGAGGGGCGACATTCAGTACTTC. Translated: CASSQRGSGRGDIQYF.

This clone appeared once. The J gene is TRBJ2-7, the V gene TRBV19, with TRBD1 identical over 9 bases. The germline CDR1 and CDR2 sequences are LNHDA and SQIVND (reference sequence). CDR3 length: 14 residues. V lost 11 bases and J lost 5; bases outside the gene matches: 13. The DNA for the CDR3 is TGTGCCTCGAGCGGGGACAGGGCGGCTGACGAGCAGTACTTC. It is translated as CASSGDRAADEQYF. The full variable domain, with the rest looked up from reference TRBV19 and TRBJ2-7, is DGGITQSPKYLFRKEGQNVTLSCEQNLNHDAMYWYRQDPGQGLRLIYYSQIVNDFQKGDIAEGYSVSREKKESFPLTVTSAQKNPTAFYLCASSGDRAADEQYFGPGTRLTVT.

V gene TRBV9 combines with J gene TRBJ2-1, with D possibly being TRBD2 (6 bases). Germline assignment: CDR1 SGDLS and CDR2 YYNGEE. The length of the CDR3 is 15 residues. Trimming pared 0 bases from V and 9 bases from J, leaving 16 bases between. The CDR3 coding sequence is TGTGCCAGCAGCGTAGGGGCTAGCGAAATAACTGAGCAGTTCTTC. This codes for CASSVGASEITEQFF.

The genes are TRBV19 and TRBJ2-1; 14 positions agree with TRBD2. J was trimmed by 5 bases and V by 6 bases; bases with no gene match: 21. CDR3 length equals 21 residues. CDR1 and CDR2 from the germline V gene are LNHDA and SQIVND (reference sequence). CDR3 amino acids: CASRKLIGGTSGSALNNEQFF. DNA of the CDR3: TGTGCCAGTAGAAAACTCATAGGGGGGACTAGCGGGAGCGCACTAAACAATGAGCAGTTCTTC.

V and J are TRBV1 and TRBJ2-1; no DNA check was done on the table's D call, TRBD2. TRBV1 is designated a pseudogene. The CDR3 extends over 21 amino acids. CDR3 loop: CTSSHATGLAGFLPTYEEQFF. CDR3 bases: TGCACCAGCAGCCATGCCACGGGACTAGCGGGTTTTCTCCCCACCTACGAAGAGCAGTTCTTC.

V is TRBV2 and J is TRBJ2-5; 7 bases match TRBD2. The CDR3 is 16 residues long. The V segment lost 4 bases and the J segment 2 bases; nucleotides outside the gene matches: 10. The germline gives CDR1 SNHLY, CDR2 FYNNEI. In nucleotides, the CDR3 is TGTGCCAGCAGTGCTTTGCCGGGACTACTACAAGAGACCCAGTACTTC. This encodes CASSALPGLLQETQYF.

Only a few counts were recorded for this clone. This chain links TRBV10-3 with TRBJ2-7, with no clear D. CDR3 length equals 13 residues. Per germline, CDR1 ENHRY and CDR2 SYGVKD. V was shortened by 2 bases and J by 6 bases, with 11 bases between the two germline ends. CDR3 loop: CAISEGRIIEQYF. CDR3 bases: TGTGCCATCAGTGAGGGGCGCATCATCGAGCAGTACTTC.

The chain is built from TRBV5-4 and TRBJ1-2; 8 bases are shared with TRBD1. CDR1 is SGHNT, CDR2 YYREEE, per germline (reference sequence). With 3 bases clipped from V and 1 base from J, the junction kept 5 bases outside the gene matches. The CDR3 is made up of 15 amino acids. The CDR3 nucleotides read TGTGCCAGCAGCTCCTCCGGACAGGGTAACTATGGCTACACCTTC. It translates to CASSSSGQGNYGYTF. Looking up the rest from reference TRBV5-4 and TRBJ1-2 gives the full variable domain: ETGVTQSPTHLIKTRGQQVTLRCSSQSGHNTVSWYQQALGQGPQFIFQYYREEENGRGNFPPRFSGLQFPNYSSELNVNALELDDSALYLCASSSSGQGNYGYTFGSGTRLTVV.

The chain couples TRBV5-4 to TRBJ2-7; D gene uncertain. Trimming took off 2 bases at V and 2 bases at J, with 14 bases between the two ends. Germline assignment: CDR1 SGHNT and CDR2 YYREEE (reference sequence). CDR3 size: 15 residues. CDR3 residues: CASSFGSSPTYEQYF. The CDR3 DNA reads TGTGCCAGCAGCTTTGGTAGCTCTCCGACCTACGAGCAGTACTTC.

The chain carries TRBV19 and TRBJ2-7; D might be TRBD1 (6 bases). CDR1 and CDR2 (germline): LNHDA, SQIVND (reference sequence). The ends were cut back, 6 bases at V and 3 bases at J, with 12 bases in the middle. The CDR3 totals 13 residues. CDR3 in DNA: TGTGCCAGTAGGAGGGACATAAACTACGAGCAGTACTTC. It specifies CASRRDINYEQYF. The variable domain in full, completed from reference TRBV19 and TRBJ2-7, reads DGGITQSPKYLFRKEGQNVTLSCEQNLNHDAMYWYRQDPGQGLRLIYYSQIVNDFQKGDIAEGYSVSREKKESFPLTVTSAQKNPTAFYLCASRRDINYEQYFGPGTRLTVT.

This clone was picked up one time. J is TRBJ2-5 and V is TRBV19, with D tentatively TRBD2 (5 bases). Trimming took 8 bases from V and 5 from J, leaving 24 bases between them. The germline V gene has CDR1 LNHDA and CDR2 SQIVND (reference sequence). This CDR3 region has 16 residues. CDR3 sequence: CASEGSVGSRWETQYF. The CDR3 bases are TGTGCCAGTGAGGGTAGCGTGGGGTCCCGCTGGGAGACCCAGTACTTC.

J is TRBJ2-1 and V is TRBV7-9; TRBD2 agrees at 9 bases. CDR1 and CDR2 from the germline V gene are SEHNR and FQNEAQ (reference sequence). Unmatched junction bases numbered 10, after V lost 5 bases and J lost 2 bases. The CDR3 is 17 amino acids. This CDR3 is CASSPRTSEGPYNEQFF. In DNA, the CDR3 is TGTGCCAGCAGCCCCCGGACTAGCGAGGGGCCCTACAATGAGCAGTTCTTC. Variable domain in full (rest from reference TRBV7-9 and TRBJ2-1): DTGVSQNPRHKITKRGQNVTFRCDPISEHNRLYWYRQTLGQGPEFLTYFQNEAQLEKSRLLSDRFSAERPKGSFSTLEIQRTEQGDSAMYLCASSPRTSEGPYNEQFFGPGTRLTVL.

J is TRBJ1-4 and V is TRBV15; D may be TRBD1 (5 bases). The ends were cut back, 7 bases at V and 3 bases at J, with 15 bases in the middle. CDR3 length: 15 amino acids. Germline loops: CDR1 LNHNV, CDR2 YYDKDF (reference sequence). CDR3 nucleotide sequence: TGTGCCACCAAGCAGGGAAGTACGGCTAATGAAAAACTGTTTTTT. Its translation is CATKQGSTANEKLFF.